This T cell receptor (beta chain) originates from a study of cytomegalovirus exposure and HLA in healthy donors. Study-wide points: Donors belonging to an Asian-associated ancestry cluster reportedly showed fewer N-insertions in productive TCRs than the roughly 670-donor mean, according to what a later analysis found. Looking again later, the authors saw that most CMV-associated TCR beta chains seemed HLA-restricted. Some segments of the V type, notably TRBV6-2 and TRBV6-3, were excluded as indistinguishable. For cytomegalovirus status, the classifier reportedly gave diagnoses with high specificity and sensitivity.

PCR involved 60 Vbeta and 13 Jbeta primers. The method was immunoSEQ multiplex PCR; TCRdb's version includes in-frame clones alone and lacks a portion of them. The sample has about 270,000 clones, under 80% seen once. CDR1 is SGHAT and CDR2 is FQNNGV in the germline V gene. Trimming took 0 bases from V and 3 from J, leaving 12 bases between them. The CDR3 loop spans 15 amino acids. On this clone: Antigen: not known.

The specimen sequenced was PBMCs. The chain joins TRBV11-2 to TRBJ2-7; no clear D. The receptor's source is a female donor in good health and CMV-seronegative. The chain's CDR3 is CASSLDVGVVYEQYF. The CDR3 nucleotides are TGTGCCAGCAGCTTAGACGTCGGAGTCGTCTACGAGCAGTACTTC. Drawing the rest from reference TRBV11-2 and TRBJ2-7, the complete variable domain is EAGVAQSPRYKIIEKRQSVAFWCNPISGHATLYWYQQILGQGPKLLIQFQNNGVVDDSQLPKDRFSAERLKGVDSTLKIQPAKLEDSAVYLCASSLDVGVVYEQYFGPGTRLTVT.